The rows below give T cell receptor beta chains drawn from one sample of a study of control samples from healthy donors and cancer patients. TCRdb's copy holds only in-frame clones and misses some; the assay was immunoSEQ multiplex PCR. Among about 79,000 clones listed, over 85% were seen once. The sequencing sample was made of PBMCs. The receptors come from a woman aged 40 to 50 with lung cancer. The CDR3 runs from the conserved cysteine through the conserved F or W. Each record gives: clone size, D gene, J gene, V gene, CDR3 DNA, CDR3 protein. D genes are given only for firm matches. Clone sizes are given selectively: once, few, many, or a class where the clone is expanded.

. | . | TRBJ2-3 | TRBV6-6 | TGTGCCAGCAGCCAAGGACAGTCTTACACAGATACGCAGTATTTT | CASSQGQSYTDTQYF
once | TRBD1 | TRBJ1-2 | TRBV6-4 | TGTGCCAGCAGTGACCTCGCAGGGGGCATGTATGGCTACACCTTC | CASSDLAGGMYGYTF
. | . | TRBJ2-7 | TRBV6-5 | TGTGCCAGCAGTTCCAACTACCGGAACGAGCAGTACTTC | CASSSNYRNEQYF
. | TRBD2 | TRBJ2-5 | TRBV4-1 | TGCGCCAGCAGGCCCGTCCTAGCGGGGGGTATGAAGACCCAGTACTTC | CASRPVLAGGMKTQYF
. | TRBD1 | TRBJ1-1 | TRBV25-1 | TGTGCCAGCAGAGGACAGGGCGGGAGGACTGAAGCTTTCTTT | CASRGQGGRTEAFF
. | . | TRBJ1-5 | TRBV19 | TGTGCCAGTAGTAGGACAGTAAACCCCGATCGAGAGCCCCAGCATTTT | CASSRTVNPDREPQHF
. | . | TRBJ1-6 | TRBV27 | TGTGCCAGCAGCCGCGGGCGTGGAGTGGATTCACCCCTCCACTTT | CASSRGRGVDSPLHF
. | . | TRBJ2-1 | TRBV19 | TGTGCCAGTAGTATGGTTGGGAGGGGGCCCTACAATGAGCAGTTCTTC | CASSMVGRGPYNEQFF
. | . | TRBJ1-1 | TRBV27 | TGTGCCAGCAGTCCCCCATTAGGAATGAACACTGAAGCTTTCTTT | CASSPPLGMNTEAFF
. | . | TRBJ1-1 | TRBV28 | TGTGCCAGCAGTTTTGTTATGAACACTGAAGCTTTCTTT | CASSFVMNTEAFF
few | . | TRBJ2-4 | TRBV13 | TGTGCCAGCAGCTCCCGCAGGGAACACATTCAGTACTTC | CASSSRREHIQYF
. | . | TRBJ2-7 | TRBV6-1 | TGTGCCAGCAGTGATCAAGGCAGGACCACTTCCTACGAGCAGTACTTC | CASSDQGRTTSYEQYF
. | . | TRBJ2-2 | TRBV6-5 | TGTGCCAGCACGAGGGGGGCCGGGGAGCTGTTTTTT | CASTRGAGELFF
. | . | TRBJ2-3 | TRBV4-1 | TGCGCCAGCAGCCAAGGACTCGGAGATACGCAGTATTTT | CASSQGLGDTQYF
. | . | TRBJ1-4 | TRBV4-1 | TGCGCCAGCAGCCGGGGCGTGGTGGAAAAACTGTTTTTT | CASSRGVVEKLFF
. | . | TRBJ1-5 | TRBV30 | TGTGCCTGGAGTGGTCAGGGTAGCAATCAGCCCCAGCATTTT | CAWSGQGSNQPQHF
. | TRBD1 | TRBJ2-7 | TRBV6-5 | TGTGCCAGCAGCCTATCCCCCCCAGGGGGCTACGAGCAGTACTTC | CASSLSPPGGYEQYF
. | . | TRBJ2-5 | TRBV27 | TGTGCCAGCAGTCCACGCGGGTTCACAGGGAGCCTCCAAGAGACCCAGTACTTC | CASSPRGFTGSLQETQYF
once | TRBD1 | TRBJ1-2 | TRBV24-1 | TGTGCCACCAGTGATTTCGTAGGAGGGGGCTCTGGCTACACCTTC | CATSDFVGGGSGYTF
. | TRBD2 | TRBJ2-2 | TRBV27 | TGTGCCAGCAGAAGCGGGGGGGAGACCTACACCGGGGAGCTGTTTTTT | CASRSGGETYTGELFF
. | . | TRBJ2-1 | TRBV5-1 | TGCGCCAGCAGCTTGGACTCGCTACCAGGGGATGAGCAGTTCTTC | CASSLDSLPGDEQFF
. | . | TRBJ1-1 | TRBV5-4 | TGTGCCAGCAGCACCCGGGCCGGGGTGAACACTGAAGCTTTCTTT | CASSTRAGVNTEAFF
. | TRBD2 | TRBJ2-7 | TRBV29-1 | TGCAGCGTTGACTCTAGCGGGGGTACGTACGAGCAGTACTTC | CSVDSSGGTYEQYF
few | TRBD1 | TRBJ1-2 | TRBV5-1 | TGCGCTGGGAGGGACAGGGGCTACACCTTC | CAGRDRGYTF
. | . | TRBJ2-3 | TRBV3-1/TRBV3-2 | TGTGCCAGCAGCCAAGATCCTGGAGGGTGGGCAGATACGCAGTATTTT | CASSQDPGGWADTQYF
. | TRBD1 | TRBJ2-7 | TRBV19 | TGTGCCAGTAGTCCCGTCGACAGGGGGTCCTACGAGCAGTACTTC | CASSPVDRGSYEQYF
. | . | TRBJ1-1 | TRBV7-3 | TGTGCCAGCAGTAACGGTAGGAACACTGAAGCTTTCTTT | CASSNGRNTEAFF
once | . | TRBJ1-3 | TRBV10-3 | TGTGCCATCAGTGAGTCGGGACTCTCTGGAAACACCATATATTTT | CAISESGLSGNTIYF
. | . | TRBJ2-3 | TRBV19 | TGTGCCAGTAGTATAGCGGGCACAGATACGCAGTATTTT | CASSIAGTDTQYF
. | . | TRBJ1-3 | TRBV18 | TGTGCCAGCTCACGTCTCGGGCAGGGAGACACCATATATTTT | CASSRLGQGDTIYF
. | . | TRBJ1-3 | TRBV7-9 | TGTGCCACCAAACTTAGCGGGGACTTCCTTACTGGAAACACCATATATTTT | CATKLSGDFLTGNTIYF
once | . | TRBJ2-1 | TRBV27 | TGTGCCAGCAGTTTATCCGGTCCCAGGACAGTTAGTTACAATGAGCAGTTCTTC | CASSLSGPRTVSYNEQFF
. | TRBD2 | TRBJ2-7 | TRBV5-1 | TGCGCCAGCAGCCCCGGGGGGGCTTCCTACGAGCAGTACTTC | CASSPGGASYEQYF
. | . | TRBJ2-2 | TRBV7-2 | TGTGCCAGCAGCTCCTTGGGGACTCCCCCTTTTTTT | CASSSLGTPPFF
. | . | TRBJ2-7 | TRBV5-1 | TGCGCCAGCAGCCGAGGCGTCAGGGGCCCCTACGAGCAGTACTTC | CASSRGVRGPYEQYF
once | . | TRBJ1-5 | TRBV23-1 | TGCGCCAGCAGTGGTAAATGGGGGAAAGGCCAGCCCCAGCATTTT | CASSGKWGKGQPQHF
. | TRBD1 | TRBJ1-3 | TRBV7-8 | TGTGCCAGCACAAACCGGGACAGGGACTTTTACGGAAACACCATATATTTT | CASTNRDRDFYGNTIYF
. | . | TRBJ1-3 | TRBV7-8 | TGTGCCAGCAGCTTAGTCGGTTGGGCAGGGACTGGAAACACCATATATTTT | CASSLVGWAGTGNTIYF
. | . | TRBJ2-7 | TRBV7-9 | TGTGCCAGCAGCTTACAATCCGACGAGCAGTACTTC | CASSLQSDEQYF
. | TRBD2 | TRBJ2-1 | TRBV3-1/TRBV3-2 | TGTGCCAGCACCGACCTAGCGGGGACCACGTGGAATGAGCAGTTCTTC | CASTDLAGTTWNEQFF
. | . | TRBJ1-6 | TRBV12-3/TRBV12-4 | TGTGCCAGCAGTGGCGCTCCGGGATCACCCCTCCACTTT | CASSGAPGSPLHF
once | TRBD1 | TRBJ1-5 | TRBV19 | TGTGCCAGTAGGATAAGACAGGGAGGCAATCAGCCCCAGCATTTT | CASRIRQGGNQPQHF
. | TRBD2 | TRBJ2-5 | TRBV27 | TGTGCCAGCAGTCCATTAGCGGGGGTGGGAGAGACCCAGTACTTC | CASSPLAGVGETQYF
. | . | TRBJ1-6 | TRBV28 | TGTGCCAGCAGTTTAAACTTGGGGGGGATTTCACCCCTCCACTTT | CASSLNLGGISPLHF
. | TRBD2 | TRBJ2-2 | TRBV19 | TGTGCCAGTAGTATGCGCGGGGGGTGGACCGGGGAGCTGTTTTTT | CASSMRGGWTGELFF
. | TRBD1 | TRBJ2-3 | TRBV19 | TGTGCCAGTAGTGCCCGGACAGGGGATACGCAGTATTTT | CASSARTGDTQYF
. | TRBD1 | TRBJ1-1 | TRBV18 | TGTGCCAGCTCACCACCGTCAGTTAGCCCTACAGGGGGCGTAATGGTCACTGAAGCTTTCTTT | CASSPPSVSPTGGVMVTEAFF
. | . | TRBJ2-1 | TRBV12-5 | TGTGCTAGTGGTTTGGTAGTCCCCCAGAATGAGCAGTTCTTC | CASGLVVPQNEQFF
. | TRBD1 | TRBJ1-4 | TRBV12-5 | TGTGCTAGTGCCACGGACAGGGGGCGGGAAAAACTGTTTTTT | CASATDRGREKLFF
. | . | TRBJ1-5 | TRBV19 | TGTGCCAGTAGTCCGGTGGATCAGCCCCAGCATTTT | CASSPVDQPQHF